The 30 T cell receptor beta chains presented below share a single source sample, sequenced in a study of cytomegalovirus exposure and HLA in healthy donors. PCR employed 60 Vbeta and 13 Jbeta primers. Data came from immunoSEQ multiplex PCR; TCRdb stores just in-frame clones and leaves some out. The sample comprises over 150,000 clones, approximately 75% of which are singletons, and less than 4.5% rests with the top ten. The sequenced material came from PBMCs. These TCRs come from a man aged 25 to 45 in good health and CMV-seropositive.

The DNA for the CDR3 is TGTGCCAGCATGCAGGGACTAGCGGTTCAAGAGACCCAGTACTTC. Protein product: CASMQGLAVQETQYF. V is TRBV6-6 and J is TRBJ2-5, with TRBD2 matching over 11 bases. The germline gives CDR1 MNHNY, CDR2 SVGAGI (reference sequence). CDR3 length equals 15 residues. The V gene end was trimmed by 7 bases and the J gene end by 2 bases; junction bases not matched to a gene: 6.

The J gene is TRBJ2-7, the V gene TRBV4-3; TRBD2 agrees at 12 bases. The germline CDR1 and CDR2 sequences are LGHNA and YSLEER. The junction had 5 bases not matched to a gene; V was cut back by 4 bases and J by 4 bases. The CDR3 has 15 amino acids. The CDR3, as DNA: TGCGCCAGCAGCCCAGGACTAGCGGGGATATACGAGCAGTACTTC. Residues: CASSPGLAGIYEQYF.

CDR3 DNA sequence: TGTGCCAGCAGCGTAGGCGGGGGGGCACCAGGGGAGACCCAGTACTTC. As protein: CASSVGGGAPGETQYF. The chain links TRBV9 to TRBJ2-5, with 9 bases that match TRBD2. The CDR3 has 16 amino acids. Germline V gives CDR1 SGDLS, CDR2 YYNGEE. Trimming took 0 bases from V and 5 from J; bases not matched to a gene: 8. Combining the CDR3 with reference TRBV9 and TRBJ2-5 gives the whole variable domain DSGVTQTPKHLITATGQRVTLRCSPRSGDLSVYWYQQSLDQGLQFLIQYYNGEERAKGNILERFSAQQFPDLHSELNLSSLELGDSALYFCASSVGGGAPGETQYFGPGTRLLVL.

The V and J genes are TRBV27 and TRBJ1-2; 8 nucleotides line up with TRBD1. This CDR3 has 13 residues. Germline V CDR1 and CDR2: MNHEY, SMNVEV (reference sequence). V lost 3 bases to trimming and J lost 8 bases; unmatched junction nucleotides: 5. CDR3 loop: CASSLYRTGGYTF. CDR3 DNA: TGTGCCAGCAGTTTGTACAGGACAGGGGGCTACACCTTC.

The V call is TRBV23-1, the J call TRBJ2-7; weak D call: TRBD1 (6 bases). TRBV23-1 is placed among ORFs of uncertain function. V lost 2 bases and J lost 4, with 9 bases in between. CDR3 length: 13 residues. For the CDR3, the DNA is TGCGCCAGCAGTCAAGGACAGATGTACGAGCAGTACTTC. Amino acids: CASSQGQMYEQYF.

The genes are TRBV7-9 and TRBJ2-7, with D possibly TRBD2 on 6 matching bases. In germline, CDR1 is SEHNR, CDR2 FQNEAQ (reference sequence). Trimming removed 4 bases from V and 6 bases from J, with 16 bases in between. CDR3 size: 14 residues. In nucleotides, the CDR3 is TGTGCCAGCAGCTCCGGGACTGCCCTCCTCGAGCAGTACTTC. Translation: CASSSGTALLEQYF.

The chain combines TRBV30 with TRBJ2-7, with 8 bases identical to TRBD1. V lost 4 bases to trimming and J lost 6 bases; unmatched junction nucleotides: 11. CDR1 and CDR2 (germline): GTSNPN, SVGIG (reference sequence). The CDR3 runs to 14 residues. Written as DNA, the CDR3 is TGTGCCTGGATCCCCGGGACAGGAATTGGCGAGCAGTACTTC. Translating it yields CAWIPGTGIGEQYF.

This clone appeared a few times. V gene TRBV4-2 combines with J gene TRBJ2-1; 9 bases fit TRBD2. The J segment lost 5 bases and the V segment lost 3 bases, leaving 5 bases of the junction unmatched. The CDR3 is made up of 15 amino acids. Germline CDR1 reads LGHNA; CDR2 reads YNFKEQ. CDR3 amino acids: CASSQGTSPHNEQFF. CDR3 nucleotides: TGTGCCAGCAGCCAGGGGACTAGCCCCCACAATGAGCAGTTCTTC.

The CDR3 coding sequence is TGTGCCTGGAGGGGGCAGGGGATGTCTGGCTACACCTTC. Amino acids: CAWRGQGMSGYTF. The genes are TRBV30 and TRBJ1-2; TRBD1 is a possible D gene (6 bases). The CDR3 loop spans 13 amino acids. V was pared by 3 bases and J by 7 bases, with 15 bases between. Germline CDR1 is GTSNPN and CDR2 is SVGIG (reference sequence).

This chain links TRBV7-2 with TRBJ1-4, with D tentatively TRBD1 (6 bases). Trimming shortened V by 4 bases and J by 4 bases, and 16 bases separated the two germline ends. Germline V lookup: CDR1 SGHTA, CDR2 FQGNSA. The CDR3 totals 16 residues. The chain's CDR3 is CASSSRRGGGNEKLFF. DNA for the CDR3: TGTGCCAGCAGCTCCCGAAGGGGGGGAGGTAATGAAAAACTGTTTTTT. Full variable domain (missing parts from reference TRBV7-2 and TRBJ1-4): GAGVSQSPSNKVTEKGKDVELRCDPISGHTALYWYRQSLGQGLEFLIYFQGNSAPDKSGLPSDRFSAERTGGSVSTLTIQRTQQEDSAVYLCASSSRRGGGNEKLFFGSGTQLSVL.

The rearrangement links TRBV6-5 to TRBJ2-2, with D perhaps matching TRBD2 (5 bases). V lost 4 bases, J lost 4 bases, and 10 bases lay in between. The CDR3 totals 14 residues. Germline loops: CDR1 MNHEY, CDR2 SVGAGI. The CDR3 spells CASSSTGITGELFF. The CDR3 coding sequence is TGTGCCAGCAGTTCCACGGGGATCACCGGGGAGCTGTTTTTT.

This chain connects TRBV4-1 to TRBJ2-5, with 15 bases aligning to TRBD2. This CDR3 spans 18 amino acids. Germline V gene lookup returns CDR1 MGHRA and CDR2 YSYEKL. The J segment lost 7 bases and the V segment lost 1 base, leaving 10 bases of the junction unmatched. This CDR3 reads CASSQGTSGGAQPGTQYF. The DNA of the CDR3 is TGCGCCAGCAGCCAAGGGACTAGCGGGGGGGCTCAACCGGGGACCCAGTACTTC.

This clone was counted a single time. The chain joins TRBV6-1 to TRBJ2-1, with TRBD2 as a possible D gene (6 bases). The germline gives CDR1 MNHNS, CDR2 SASEGT. This CDR3 has 12 amino acids. Trimming removed 11 bases from V and 5 bases from J, with 13 bases in between. CDR3 loop: CAVRGGHNEQFF. The CDR3 DNA reads as TGTGCCGTCCGGGGAGGCCACAATGAGCAGTTCTTC.

This rearrangement joins TRBV28 to TRBJ2-7; 10 bases line up with TRBD1. The CDR3 consists of 15 residues. The trim removed 6 bases at V and 3 bases at J, leaving 8 bases unmatched. CDR1 MDHEN and CDR2 SYDVKM come from the germline V gene. CDR3 DNA: TGTGCCAGCAGGACCGGGACAGGGGCCATCTACGAGCAGTACTTC. This gives the protein CASRTGTGAIYEQYF.

This clone was picked up one time. The J gene is TRBJ1-5, the V gene TRBV19; D possibly corresponds to TRBD1 (5 bases). Germline CDR1 is LNHDA and CDR2 is SQIVND (reference sequence). The V and J ends lost 9 bases and 1 base respectively, with 31 bases between them. The CDR3 is 20 amino acids. The CDR3 sequence is CARTQLFEGTIGRSNQPQHF. CDR3 bases: TGTGCCAGAACCCAGCTATTTGAGGGGACGATTGGGAGGAGCAATCAGCCCCAGCATTTT.

The chain is built from TRBV6-1 and TRBJ1-2; a weak D match, TRBD1 (6 bases). V lost 4 bases and J 1 base, leaving 25 bases between the germline ends. Germline V gene data show CDR1 as MNHNS and CDR2 as SASEGT. This CDR3 spans 19 amino acids. Here the CDR3 reads CASSGMGAYRDIYNYGYTF. Written as DNA, the CDR3 is TGTGCCAGCAGTGGAATGGGGGCATACCGGGACATTTATAACTATGGCTACACCTTC.

The chain joins TRBV27 to TRBJ1-1; D not resolved. V lost 2 bases and J 4 bases, leaving 14 bases between the germline ends. The germline CDR1 and CDR2 sequences are MNHEY and SMNVEV (reference sequence). The CDR3 is made up of 15 amino acids. The CDR3 region is CASSLISQLTTEAFF. The CDR3 nucleotides are TGTGCCAGCAGTTTAATCTCACAGTTGACCACTGAAGCTTTCTTT.

This rearrangement joins TRBV11-2 to TRBJ2-3; 12 positions match TRBD2. V gave up 5 bases and J gave up 4 bases; unmatched junction bases: 4. CDR1 and CDR2 from the germline V gene are SGHAT and FQNNGV. This CDR3 is built from 15 residues. The CDR3 nucleotides are TGTGCCAGCAGCATCCTAGCGGGGGGGCCAGATACGCAGTATTTT. Its translation is CASSILAGGPDTQYF.

This clone showed up just a few times. Other nucleotide sequences in the sample specify the same CDR3. V is TRBV4-1 and J is TRBJ1-1; 7 bases match TRBD1. Trimming at V came to 2 bases and at J to 1 base, leaving 4 bases not matched to a gene. Germline V gives CDR1 MGHRA, CDR2 YSYEKL. The CDR3 spans 15 residues. The CDR3 reads CASSQKGQRNTEAFF. In DNA, the CDR3 is TGCGCCAGCAGCCAAAAGGGACAGCGGAACACTGAAGCTTTCTTT.

The chain employs TRBV5-6 and TRBJ1-1; D might be TRBD1 (5 bases). V gave up 0 bases and J gave up 0 bases, with 15 bases separating them. Germline values: CDR1 SGHDT, CDR2 YYEEEE. The CDR3 contains 17 residues. The DNA for the CDR3 is TGTGCCAGCAGCTTGGTAAACGGCGGGACCATGAACACTGAAGCTTTCTTT. As protein: CASSLVNGGTMNTEAFF. The variable domain in full, completed from reference TRBV5-6 and TRBJ1-1, reads DAGVTQSPTHLIKTRGQQVTLRCSPKSGHDTVSWYQQALGQGPQFIFQYYEEEERQRGNFPDRFSGHQFPNYSSELNVNALLLGDSALYLCASSLVNGGTMNTEAFFGQGTRLTVV.

This clone has only one observation. The rearrangement joins TRBV15 to TRBJ2-3, with 10 bases that match TRBD2. Trimming removed 3 bases from V and 3 bases from J; junction bases left unmatched: 6. This CDR3 region has 16 residues. Germline V CDR1 and CDR2: LNHNV, YYDKDF (reference sequence). The CDR3 loop reads CATSRRAGGLTDTQYF. In nucleotides, the CDR3 is TGTGCCACCAGCAGGAGAGCGGGGGGGCTAACAGATACGCAGTATTTT.

V gene TRBV19 combines with J gene TRBJ1-5; D might be TRBD1 (6 bases). Trimming removed 0 bases from V and 0 bases from J, with 6 bases in between. CDR3 size: 15 residues. CDR1 and CDR2 (germline): LNHDA, SQIVND (reference sequence). The CDR3 DNA reads as TGTGCCAGTAGTATAGAGGGGGCTAGCAATCAGCCCCAGCATTTT. It yields the protein CASSIEGASNQPQHF. Based on the CDR3 plus reference TRBV19 and TRBJ1-5, the full variable domain is DGGITQSPKYLFRKEGQNVTLSCEQNLNHDAMYWYRQDPGQGLRLIYYSQIVNDFQKGDIAEGYSVSREKKESFPLTVTSAQKNPTAFYLCASSIEGASNQPQHFGDGTRLSIL.

The chain links TRBV2 to TRBJ1-5, with TRBD1 matching over 7 bases. With 6 bases clipped from V and 5 bases from J, the junction kept 7 bases outside the gene matches. This CDR3 is 14 amino acids long. Germline assignment: CDR1 SNHLY and CDR2 FYNNEI. The CDR3 spells CASRGQERYQPQHF. CDR3 coding DNA: TGTGCCAGCAGAGGACAGGAAAGGTATCAGCCCCAGCATTTT.

This clone appeared a single time. This rearrangement joins TRBV18 to TRBJ2-7, with 8 positions matching TRBD1. V shed 4 bases and J 6 bases; nucleotides not matched to a gene: 8. CDR3 size: 14 residues. Germline V gene sequence: CDR1 KGHSH, CDR2 LQKENI. This CDR3 is CASSQSRTGREQYF. CDR3 DNA sequence: TGTGCCAGCTCACAATCGCGGACAGGGCGCGAGCAGTACTTC. The variable domain in full, with the rest retrieved from reference TRBV18 and TRBJ2-7, is NAGVMQNPRHLVRRRGQEARLRCSPMKGHSHVYWYRQLPEEGLKFMVYLQKENIIDESGMPKERFSAEFPKEGPSILRIQQVVRGDSAAYFCASSQSRTGREQYFGPGTRLTVT.

The rearrangement links TRBV5-1 to TRBJ2-5, with 9 bases aligning to TRBD2. V lost 5 bases and J lost 1; bases outside the gene matches: 6. The germline V gene encodes CDR1 SGHRS and CDR2 YFSETQ. The CDR3 is 15 residues long. CDR3 bases: TGCGCCAGCAGAAATAGCGGGGGTATCCAAGAGACCCAGTACTTC. Protein sequence: CASRNSGGIQETQYF.

The rearrangement joins TRBV14 to TRBJ2-1, with TRBD2 identical over 8 bases. The CDR3 runs to 15 residues. After removal of 4 bases from V and 1 base from J, the junction contained 3 bases not matched to a gene. Germline V lookup: CDR1 SGHDN, CDR2 FVKESK. The CDR3 DNA sequence: TGTGCCAGCAGCCGACTAGCGTCGTCCTACAATGAGCAGTTCTTC. This encodes CASSRLASSYNEQFF. Based on the CDR3 plus reference TRBV14 and TRBJ2-1, the full variable domain is EAGVTQFPSHSVIEKGQTVTLRCDPISGHDNLYWYRRVMGKEIKFLLHFVKESKQDESGMPNNRFLAERTGGTYSTLKVQPAELEDSGVYFCASSRLASSYNEQFFGPGTRLTVL.

This clone came up a few times. The gene calls are TRBV4-2 and TRBJ1-2; TRBD1 matches 9 bases. The V gene end was trimmed by 0 bases and the J gene end by 8 bases; junction bases not matched to a gene: 10. Germline CDR1 is LGHNA and CDR2 is YNFKEQ. This CDR3 spans 16 amino acids. The CDR3 DNA follows: TGTGCCAGCAGCCAAGAAACGGGACAGGGTAATGTGGGCTACACCTTC. Translation: CASSQETGQGNVGYTF.

This clone was detected once. This rearrangement joins TRBV9 to TRBJ1-1; weak D call: TRBD1 (5 bases). Per the germline V gene, CDR1 is SGDLS and CDR2 is YYNGEE. The CDR3 consists of 13 residues. Trimming pared 0 bases from V and 5 bases from J, leaving 8 bases between. CDR3 DNA: TGTGCCAGCAGCGTAGGGGGGGAGACTGAAGCTTTCTTT. Its protein is CASSVGGETEAFF. The full variable domain, with the rest looked up from reference TRBV9 and TRBJ1-1, is DSGVTQTPKHLITATGQRVTLRCSPRSGDLSVYWYQQSLDQGLQFLIQYYNGEERAKGNILERFSAQQFPDLHSELNLSSLELGDSALYFCASSVGGETEAFFGQGTRLTVV.

The chain joins TRBV27 to TRBJ2-7; maybe TRBD1 (6 bases). Per the germline V gene, CDR1 is MNHEY and CDR2 is SMNVEV (reference sequence). The CDR3 is made up of 16 amino acids. The V end was cut by 0 bases, the J end by 2 bases, with 14 bases between. CDR3 residues: CASSLSPTGSTYEQYF. CDR3 sequence (DNA): TGTGCCAGCAGTTTATCTCCCACAGGGTCTACCTACGAGCAGTACTTC.

The chain recombines TRBV7-3 with TRBJ1-6; D might be TRBD1 (5 bases). The V gene's germline CDR1 is SGHTA and CDR2 FQGTGA. CDR3 size: 15 residues. Trimming removed 0 bases from V and 10 bases from J, with 13 bases in between. CDR3 nucleotides: TGTGCCAGCAGCTTAACGGCAGGGATCAAGTCACCCCTCCACTTT. Amino acid sequence: CASSLTAGIKSPLHF. Combining the CDR3 with reference TRBV7-3 and TRBJ1-6 gives the whole variable domain GAGVSQTPSNKVTEKGKYVELRCDPISGHTALYWYRQSLGQGPEFLIYFQGTGAADDSGLPNDRFFAVRPEGSVSTLKIQRTERGDSAVYLCASSLTAGIKSPLHFGNGTRLTVT.